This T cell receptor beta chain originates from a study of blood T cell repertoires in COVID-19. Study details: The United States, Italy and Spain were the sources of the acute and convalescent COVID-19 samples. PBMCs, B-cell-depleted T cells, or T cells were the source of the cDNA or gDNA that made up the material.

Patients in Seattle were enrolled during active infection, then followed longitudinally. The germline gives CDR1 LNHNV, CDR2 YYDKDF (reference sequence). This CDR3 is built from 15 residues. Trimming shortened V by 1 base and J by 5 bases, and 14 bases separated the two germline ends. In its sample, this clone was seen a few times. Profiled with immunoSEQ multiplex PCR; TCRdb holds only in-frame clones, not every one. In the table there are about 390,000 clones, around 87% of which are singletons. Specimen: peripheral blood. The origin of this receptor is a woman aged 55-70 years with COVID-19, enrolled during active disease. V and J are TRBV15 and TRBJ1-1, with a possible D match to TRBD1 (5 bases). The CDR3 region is CATSRGGRPMTEAFF. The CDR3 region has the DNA TGTGCCACCAGCAGAGGGGGCAGACCGATGACTGAAGCTTTCTTT.